The next 7 T cell receptor beta chains were all read from a single sample in a study of blood T cell repertoires in COVID-19. Some clones are missing from TCRdb's copy, which holds only in-frame ones; the method was immunoSEQ multiplex PCR. Among almost 250,000 clones listed, around 84% were seen once. Sequenced material: PBMCs or T cells enriched from blood (not recorded which). These receptors were taken from a woman between 45 and 60 years old who had recovered from COVID-19.

The chain combines TRBV6-5 with TRBJ1-1; 7 positions agree with TRBD1. Losses at the gene ends were 0 bases for V and 11 bases for J; bases not matched to a gene: 9. Germline V CDR1 and CDR2: MNHEY, SVGAGI. There are 14 residues in the CDR3. The CDR3 sequence is CASSYSTRDSDAFF. As DNA, the CDR3 is TGTGCCAGCAGTTACTCGACCCGGGACAGTGATGCTTTCTTT.

The chain recombines TRBV6-2 or TRBV6-3 with TRBJ1-1; D gene ambiguous. Trimming removed 2 bases from V and 6 bases from J, with 7 bases in between. Looked up from germline, CDR1 is MNHEY and CDR2 is SVGEGT. CDR3 length: 12 residues. The CDR3 DNA is TGTGCCAGCAGTTACCAGTTGGCTGAAGCTTTCTTT. Residues: CASSYQLAEAFF.

The chain joins TRBV11-3 to TRBJ2-3, with D tentatively TRBD2 (5 bases). The V end was cut by 1 base, the J end by 5 bases, with 13 bases between. CDR1 and CDR2 (germline): SGHNT, YENEEA. The CDR3 is 15 amino acids. The CDR3 is CASSLGRRTGDTQYF. The CDR3 region has the DNA TGTGCCAGCAGCTTAGGGAGGAGGACTGGAGATACGCAGTATTTT.

The chain links TRBV29-1 to TRBJ2-5; 11 bases agree with TRBD2. Germline V gene data show CDR1 as SQVTM and CDR2 as ANQGSEA. The CDR3 length is 15 residues. Trimming at V came to 0 bases and at J to 5 bases, leaving 5 bases not matched to a gene. The DNA of the CDR3 is TGCAGCGTTGAAGATTGGCTAGCGGGGGGTGAGACCCAGTACTTC. Its protein is CSVEDWLAGGETQYF.

This clone was observed a few times. The germline gene is not matched at one end of the junction; a read error may be the cause. J is TRBJ1-6 and V is TRBV10-1; D is ambiguous. Germline V lookup: CDR1 WNHNN, CDR2 SYGVQD (reference sequence). This CDR3 is built from 17 residues. CDR3 residues: CARSELREEPYNSPLHF. The CDR3, as DNA: TGCGCCAGAAGTGAGCTTAGGGAGGAGCCCTATAATTCACCCCTCCACTTT.

This clone has just one count. The chain recombines TRBV10-3 with TRBJ1-4, with D uncertain. The CDR3 spans 15 residues. V lost 0 bases to trimming and J lost 5 bases, with 10 bases between them. Germline CDR1 is ENHRY and CDR2 is SYGVKD. DNA of the CDR3: TGTGCCATCAGTGAGTCGTGGAGTCCCAATGAAAAACTGTTTTTT. As protein: CAISESWSPNEKLFF.

The rearrangement uses TRBV7-3 and TRBJ2-5, with TRBD2 matching over 7 bases. V was pared by 0 bases and J by 4 bases, with 8 bases of the junction left unmatched. This CDR3 is built from 16 residues. Germline CDR1 and CDR2: SGHTA and FQGTGA. CDR3 coding DNA: TGTGCCAGCAGCTTAACGGGCGGGGAGGGACGAGAGACCCAGTACTTC. Its translation is CASSLTGGEGRETQYF.